This T cell receptor (beta chain) was sequenced in a study of glioma-infiltrating T cells after dendritic cell vaccination. Input was approximately 2.2 ug genomic DNA, or all available if less. The PCR used 60 V beta and 13 J beta primers. The data were produced by immunoSEQ multiplex PCR, yet TCRdb's version contains in-frame clones alone and is incomplete. The sample includes roughly 52,000 clones, roughly 85% seen only once; the top ten take around 10%. Trimming took 2 bases from V and 4 from J; bases not matched to a gene: 9. Per germline, CDR1 LGHNA and CDR2 YSLEER. CDR3 length equals 17 residues.

Sequenced here: blood, sampled before dendritic cell vaccination. The clonotype was recovered from a human donor with glioblastoma. The J gene is TRBJ2-1, the V gene TRBV4-3, with TRBD2 matching over 9 bases. DNA of the CDR3: TGCGCCAGCAGCCAACAACTTAGCGGGAGTATATACAATGAGCAGTTCTTC. Its translation is CASSQQLSGSIYNEQFF.